This T cell receptor beta chain was observed in a study of cytomegalovirus exposure and HLA in healthy donors. General study findings and limits: A later analysis found most CMV-associated TCR beta chains apparently HLA-restricted. Associated with HLA alleles at 0.05 false discovery rate in a later analysis were 15,000 to 20,000 TCR beta sequences.

It was with 60 Vbeta and 13 Jbeta primers that the PCR ran. Assay: immunoSEQ multiplex PCR; the TCRdb copy retains only in-frame clones and omits some. Its listing shows about 160,000 clones. As for this clone: No antigen is known for it.

Samples came from healthy bone marrow donors. The clonotype was recovered from a woman between 55 and 75 years old in good health and CMV-seronegative. Sequenced input: PBMCs.

CDR3 residues: CASSQTSGRVAGELFF. DNA of the CDR3: TGTGCCAGCAGCCAAACTAGCGGGAGGGTCGCCGGGGAGCTGTTTTTT. The chain carries TRBV5-4 and TRBJ2-2; the match to TRBD2 covers 13 bases. Germline values: CDR1 SGHNT, CDR2 YYREEE (reference sequence). CDR3 length: 16 residues. After removal of 4 bases from V and 6 bases from J, the junction contained 6 bases not matched to a gene.